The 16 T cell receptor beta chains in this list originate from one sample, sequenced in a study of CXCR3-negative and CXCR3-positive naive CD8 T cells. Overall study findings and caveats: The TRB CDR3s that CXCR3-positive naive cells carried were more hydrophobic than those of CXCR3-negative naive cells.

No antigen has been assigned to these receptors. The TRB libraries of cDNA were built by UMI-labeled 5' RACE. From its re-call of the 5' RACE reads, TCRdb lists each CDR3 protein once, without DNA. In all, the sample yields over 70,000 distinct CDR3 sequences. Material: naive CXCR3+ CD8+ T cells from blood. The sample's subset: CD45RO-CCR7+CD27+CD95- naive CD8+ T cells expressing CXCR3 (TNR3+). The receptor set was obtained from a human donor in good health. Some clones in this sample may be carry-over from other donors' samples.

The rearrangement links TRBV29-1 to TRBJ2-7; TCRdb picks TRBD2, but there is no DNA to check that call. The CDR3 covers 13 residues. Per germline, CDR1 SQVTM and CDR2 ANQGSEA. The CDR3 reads CSAEGTSGSEQYF.

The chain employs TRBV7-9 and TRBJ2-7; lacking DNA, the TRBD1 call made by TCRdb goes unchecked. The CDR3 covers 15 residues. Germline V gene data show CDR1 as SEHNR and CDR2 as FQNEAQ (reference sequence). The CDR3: CASSPPRGRIYEQYF.

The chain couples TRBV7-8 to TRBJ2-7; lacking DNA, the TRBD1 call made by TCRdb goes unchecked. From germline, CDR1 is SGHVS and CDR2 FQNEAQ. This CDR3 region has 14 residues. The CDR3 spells CASCPGQGAYEQYF.

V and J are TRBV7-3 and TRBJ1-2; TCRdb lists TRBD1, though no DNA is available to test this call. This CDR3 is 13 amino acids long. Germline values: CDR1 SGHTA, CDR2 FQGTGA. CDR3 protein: CASSQGTGAFYTF.

The CDR3 is CASRWDRQGGPGEQYF. This chain connects TRBV6-6 to TRBJ2-7; with no DNA, the TCRdb D assignment of TRBD1 cannot be verified. From germline, CDR1 is MNHNY and CDR2 SVGAGI (reference sequence). This CDR3 comprises 16 residues.

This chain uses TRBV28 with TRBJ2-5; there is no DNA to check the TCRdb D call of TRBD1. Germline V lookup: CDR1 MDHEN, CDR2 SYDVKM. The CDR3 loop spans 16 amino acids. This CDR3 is CASSLLSTGGYETQYF.

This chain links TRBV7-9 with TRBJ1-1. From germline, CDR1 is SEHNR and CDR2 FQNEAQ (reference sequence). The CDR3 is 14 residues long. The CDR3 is CASSTTSENTGAFF.

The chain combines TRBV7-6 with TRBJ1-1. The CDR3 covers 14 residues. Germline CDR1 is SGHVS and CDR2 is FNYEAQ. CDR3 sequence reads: CASSLRQENTEAFF.

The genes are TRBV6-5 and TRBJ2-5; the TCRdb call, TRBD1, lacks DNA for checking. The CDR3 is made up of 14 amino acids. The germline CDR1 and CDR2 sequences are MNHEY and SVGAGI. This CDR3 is CASSQRTGQETQYF.

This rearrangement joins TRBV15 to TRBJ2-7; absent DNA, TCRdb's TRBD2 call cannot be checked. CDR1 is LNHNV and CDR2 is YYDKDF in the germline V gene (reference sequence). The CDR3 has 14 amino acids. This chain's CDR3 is CATSRDPVRDEQYF.

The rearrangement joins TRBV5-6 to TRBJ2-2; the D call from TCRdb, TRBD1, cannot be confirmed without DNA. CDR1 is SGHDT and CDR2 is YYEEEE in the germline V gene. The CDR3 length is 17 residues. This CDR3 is CASSLVGDRENTGELFF.

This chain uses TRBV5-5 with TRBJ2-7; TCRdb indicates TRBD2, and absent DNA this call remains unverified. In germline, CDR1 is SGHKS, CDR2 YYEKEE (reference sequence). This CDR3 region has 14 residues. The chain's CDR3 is CASSLERVTYEQYF.

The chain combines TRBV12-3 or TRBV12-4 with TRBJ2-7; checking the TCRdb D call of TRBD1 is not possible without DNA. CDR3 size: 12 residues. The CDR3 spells CASSLTGVEQYF.

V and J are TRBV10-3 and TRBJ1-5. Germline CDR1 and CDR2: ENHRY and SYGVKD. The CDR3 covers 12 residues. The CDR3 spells CAISELNQPQHF.

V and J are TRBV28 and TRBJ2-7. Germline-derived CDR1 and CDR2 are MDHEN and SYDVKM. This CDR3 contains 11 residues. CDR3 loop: CASSELYEQYF.

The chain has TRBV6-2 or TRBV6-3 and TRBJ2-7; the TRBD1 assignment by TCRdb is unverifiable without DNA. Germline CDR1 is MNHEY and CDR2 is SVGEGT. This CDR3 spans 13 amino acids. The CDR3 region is CASSFGTHYEQYF.